This TCR beta chain was captured in a study of blood T cell repertoires in COVID-19. About the research overall: Acute-phase and convalescent COVID-19 samples originated in the United States, Italy and Spain. Nucleic acid was either cDNA or gDNA, and it came from T cells, B-cell-depleted T cells, or PBMCs.

In the study's own analysis: Amplification from reference gene primers served as the basis for estimated nucleated cell counts. Here immunoSEQ multiplex PCR was the method, and the copy in TCRdb shows in-frame clones only, minus some. D and trimming were read from the DNA, whereas the V and J calls and clone size are those reported in that table. The repertoire holds nearly 90,000 clones, with over 75% as singletons. CDR3 size: 15 residues. Per germline, CDR1 LGHDT and CDR2 YNNKEL (reference sequence). Deletions cut 0 bases from V and 10 bases from J, with 13 bases between. The V gene is TRBV3-1 (or the pseudogene TRBV3-2), the J gene TRBJ1-6, with D perhaps TRBD1 (6 bases). The source of this sequence is an elderly man with acute or convalescent COVID-19. The sequencing sample was made of peripheral blood. DNA of the CDR3: TGTGCCAGCAGCCAAGAAGTCAGGGGAGGGTCACCCCTCCACTTT. Translating it yields CASSQEVRGGSPLHF.